This T cell receptor (beta chain) was identified in a study of blood T cells in healthy people across ages. Study context: In model experiments, template switching was able to capture about one barcoded beta molecule for every two T cells that were present.

It was with a sample-barcoded 5' primer and a J-beta primer mix that a second PCR of about 6 to 12 cycles was run. In TCRdb, the 5' RACE reads were re-called with MiXCR into one record per CDR3 protein. The data contain some 670,000 distinct CDR3 sequences, around 52% of them singletons. This CDR3 is built from 15 residues. CDR1 is MDHEN, CDR2 SYDVKM, per germline. Germline trimming cut 5 bases from V and 9 bases from J; bases unmatched to any gene: 9. As to this clonotype: This clone may be a read error of a much larger clone one base away.

The sequence was obtained from a woman aged 80 or over in good health. The gene calls are TRBV28 and TRBJ1-6, with TRBD1 matching over 8 bases. The source material was blood. In DNA, the CDR3 is TGTGCCAGCAGTACCGGACAGGGCAGGACTTCACCCCTCCACTTT. Amino acid sequence: CASSTGQGRTSPLHF.